This T cell receptor beta chain originates from a study of low-dose radiotherapy and immunotherapy resistance in tumors. About the research overall: Per fraction, Cohort 2 was given 1 Gy every two weeks, accumulating a total of 13 Gy over 26 weeks. Daily, from cycle 1 day 1 and for four cycles, patients took oral aspirin 300 mg.

TRAV- and TRBV-specific primers primed first-strand cDNA, covering alpha and beta chains. TCR amplification used approximately 19 PCR cycles, a constant-region primer and a V-primer adapter. After the mRNA was isolated, it was amplified using in vitro transcription. TCRdb independently ran MiXCR on the reads; one entry per CDR3 protein. The table includes some 10,000 distinct CDR3 sequences, around 72% detected once. The sample holds a few counts of this clonotype. Trimming took off 2 bases at V and 7 bases at J, with 13 bases between the two ends. Germline CDR1 reads SGHRS; CDR2 reads YFSETQ. This CDR3 has 14 amino acids.

The clonotype originates from a human donor with advanced metastatic prostate, ovarian, gallbladder or colorectal cancer (not recorded which). This table probably holds off-target reads from a library built for another chain. The chain carries TRBV5-1 and TRBJ2-1, with D possibly matching TRBD1 (5 bases). In nucleotides, the CDR3 is TGCGCCAGCAGCTTTTCAGGGCCCGAGAATGAGCAGTTCTTC. Translated, it gives CASSFSGPENEQFF.